This T cell receptor beta chain stems from a study of T cell repertoires in cytomegalovirus infection. This clonotype was counted many times. The CDR3 sequence is 15 residues long. J lost 3 bases, V lost 5 bases, and 5 bases had no gene match. Germline CDR1 is SEHNR and CDR2 is FQNEAQ (reference sequence). TCRdb re-called the reads with MiXCR, one entry per CDR3 protein. The sample lists 450,000 to 550,000 distinct CDR3 sequences; 16% were seen once. The origin of this receptor is a human donor in good health (CMV status not recorded). Some clones in this sample may be carry-over from other donors' samples. This chain uses TRBV7-9 with TRBJ2-7, with TRBD2 matching over 12 bases. The specimen sequenced was CD8+ T cells from PBMCs. CDR3 nucleotide sequence: TGTGCCAGCAGCCTGACTAGCGGGGGCGTCTACGAGCAGTACTTC. The encoded protein is CASSLTSGGVYEQYF.